Listed below are T cell receptor beta chains from one sample, sequenced in a study of blood T cell repertoires in COVID-19. This table comes from immunoSEQ multiplex PCR, and its TCRdb copy is limited to in-frame clones, with some not included. The sample shows over 200,000 clones, more than 65% of them seen only once. The sequencing sample was made of peripheral blood. Receptor source: an elderly woman with acute or convalescent COVID-19. The CDR3 runs from the conserved cysteine through the conserved F or W. A D gene is named only where the DNA matches it firmly. Some rows have no size entry. The others give once, few or many, or a class for an expanded clone.

D	V	J	size	DNA	CDR3
.	TRBV3-1/TRBV3-2	TRBJ1-2	once	TGTGCCAGCAGCCCAGGTCGTGGCTACACCTTC	CASSPGRGYTF
.	TRBV11-2	TRBJ2-7	.	TGTGCCAGCAGCGCCTTAGGACTAAGCTACGAGCAGTACTTC	CASSALGLSYEQYF
TRBD2	TRBV3-1/TRBV3-2	TRBJ2-3	.	TGTGCCAGCAGCCAAGATTTGCGGGGGTCGGAGTATTTT	CASSQDLRGSEYF
.	TRBV5-1	TRBJ1-1	.	TGCGCCAGCAGCCCGGAGTGGAGTTCGAACACTGAAGCTTTCTTT	CASSPEWSSNTEAFF
TRBD1	TRBV19	TRBJ2-7	.	TGTGCCACAGACAGGGGACAGGGCGAGCAGTACTTC	CATDRGQGEQYF
TRBD1	TRBV19	TRBJ1-5	.	TGTGCCAGTAGTCGGGGGACAGGAGGGGCATCCCAGCATTTT	CASSRGTGGASQHF
.	TRBV27	TRBJ2-1	.	TGTGCCAGCAGTTTAATTGGGACAAATTACAATGAGCAGTTCTTC	CASSLIGTNYNEQFF
.	TRBV5-4	TRBJ1-1	few	TGTGCCAGCAGCCCCCCAGGGGCAACCATGAACACTGAAGCTTTCTTT	CASSPPGATMNTEAFF
.	TRBV19	TRBJ2-1	.	TGTGCCAGTAGCACACAGGGCTCCTACAATGAGCAGTTCTTC	CASSTQGSYNEQFF
TRBD1	TRBV7-8	TRBJ2-5	.	TGTGCCAGCAGCTTAGGTTACGGGGACAGGGGGGAGACCCAGTACTTC	CASSLGYGDRGETQYF
TRBD1	TRBV5-5	TRBJ1-6	.	TGTGCCAGCAGCTTGGGGCAGGGGGGTAATTCACCCCTCCACTTT	CASSLGQGGNSPLHF
TRBD2	TRBV29-1	TRBJ2-3	.	TGCAGCGTCCCTCCCGCTCTAGCGGCTAGCACAGATACGCAGTATTTT	CSVPPALAASTDTQYF
.	TRBV19	TRBJ1-5	.	TGTGCCAGTACCCCTCGGGCAGGGGACTATAGCAATCAGCCCCAGCATTTT	CASTPRAGDYSNQPQHF
TRBD2	TRBV9	TRBJ2-3	.	TGTGCCAGCAGCGTAGCTGGCGGGAGTAGTACAGATACGCAGTATTTT	CASSVAGGSSTDTQYF
TRBD2	TRBV29-1	TRBJ2-1	.	TGCACCGGGAGTAGCGGGGGGGCCTCTCGGAATGAGCAGTTCTTC	CTGSSGGASRNEQFF
.	TRBV5-5	TRBJ1-5	.	TGTGCCAGCAGCCCCCAGGGGCGGACTCAGCCCCAGCATTTT	CASSPQGRTQPQHF
TRBD1	TRBV4-1	TRBJ2-5	.	TGCGCCAGCAGCCAAGCAGGGGGCATGTTTTCGGAGACCCAGTACTTC	CASSQAGGMFSETQYF
.	TRBV7-2	TRBJ2-5	.	TGTGCCAGCAGCCGTAACCAAGAGACCCAGTACTTC	CASSRNQETQYF
.	TRBV4-2	TRBJ2-5	.	TGTGCCAGCAGCCTGGGGAGGAACCAAGAGACCCAGTACTTC	CASSLGRNQETQYF
TRBD1	TRBV5-5	TRBJ2-2	.	TGTGCCAGCAGCGGACAGGACACCGGGGAGCTGTTTTTT	CASSGQDTGELFF
.	TRBV15	TRBJ1-5	.	TGTGCCACCAGCAGAGATCTAGGTCAGCCCCAGCATTTT	CATSRDLGQPQHF
TRBD1	TRBV5-4	TRBJ2-2	.	TGTGCCAGCAGCTTGGTATCAGGGGGCATTGGGGAGCTGTTTTTT	CASSLVSGGIGELFF
.	TRBV3-1/TRBV3-2	TRBJ1-6	.	TGTGCCAGCAGCCAAGATCATGAGAATTCACCCCTCCACTTT	CASSQDHENSPLHF
TRBD1	TRBV3-1/TRBV3-2	TRBJ1-1	.	TGTGCCAGCAGCCAAGCCGGGACAGGGGCGGACACTGAAGCTTTCTTT	CASSQAGTGADTEAFF
.	TRBV4-1	TRBJ2-1	.	TGCGCCAGCAGCCAGGTCGGACTCCACAATGAGCAGTTCTTC	CASSQVGLHNEQFF
.	TRBV6-5	TRBJ1-3	.	TGTGCCAGCAGTATGGTTCCAGACTCTGGAAACACCATATATTTT	CASSMVPDSGNTIYF